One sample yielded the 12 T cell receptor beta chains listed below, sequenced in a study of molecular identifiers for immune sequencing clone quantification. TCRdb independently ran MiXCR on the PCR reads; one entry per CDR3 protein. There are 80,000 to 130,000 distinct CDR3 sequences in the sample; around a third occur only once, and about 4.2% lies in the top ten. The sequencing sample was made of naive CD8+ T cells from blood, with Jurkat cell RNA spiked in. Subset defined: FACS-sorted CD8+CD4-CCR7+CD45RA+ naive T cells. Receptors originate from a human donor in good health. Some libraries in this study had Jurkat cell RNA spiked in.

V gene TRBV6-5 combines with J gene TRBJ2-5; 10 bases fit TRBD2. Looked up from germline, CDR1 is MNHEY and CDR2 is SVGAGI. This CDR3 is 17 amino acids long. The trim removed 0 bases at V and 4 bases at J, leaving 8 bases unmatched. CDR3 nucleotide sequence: TGTGCCAGCAGTTACTCTGAGGTAGCGGGAGGAAGAGAGACCCAGTACTTC. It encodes CASSYSEVAGGRETQYF.

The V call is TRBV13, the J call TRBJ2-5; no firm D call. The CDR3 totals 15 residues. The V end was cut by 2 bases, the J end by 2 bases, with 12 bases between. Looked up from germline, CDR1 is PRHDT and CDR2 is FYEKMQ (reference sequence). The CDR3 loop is CASSLRGLSQETQYF. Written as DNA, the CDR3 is TGTGCCAGCAGCTTAAGAGGCCTCTCTCAAGAGACCCAGTACTTC.

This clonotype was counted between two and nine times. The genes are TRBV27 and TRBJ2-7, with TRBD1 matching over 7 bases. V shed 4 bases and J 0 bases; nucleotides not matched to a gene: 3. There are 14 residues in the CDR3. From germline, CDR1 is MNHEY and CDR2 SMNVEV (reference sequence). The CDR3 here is CASSWQGVSYEQYF. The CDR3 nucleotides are TGTGCCAGCAGTTGGCAGGGGGTCTCCTACGAGCAGTACTTC.

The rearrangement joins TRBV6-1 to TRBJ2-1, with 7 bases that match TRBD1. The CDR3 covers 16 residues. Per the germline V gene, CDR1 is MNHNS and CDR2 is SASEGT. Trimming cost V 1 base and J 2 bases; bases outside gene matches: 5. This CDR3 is CASSEGRQGPYNEQFF. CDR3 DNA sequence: TGTGCCAGCAGTGAAGGTCGACAGGGACCCTACAATGAGCAGTTCTTC.

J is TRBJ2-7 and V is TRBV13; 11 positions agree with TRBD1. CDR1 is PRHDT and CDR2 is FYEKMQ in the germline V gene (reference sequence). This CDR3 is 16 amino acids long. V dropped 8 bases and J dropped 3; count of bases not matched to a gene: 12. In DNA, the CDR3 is TGTGCCAGCGGCTCCATGTTTGGGACAGGGGGCTACGAGCAGTACTTC. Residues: CASGSMFGTGGYEQYF.

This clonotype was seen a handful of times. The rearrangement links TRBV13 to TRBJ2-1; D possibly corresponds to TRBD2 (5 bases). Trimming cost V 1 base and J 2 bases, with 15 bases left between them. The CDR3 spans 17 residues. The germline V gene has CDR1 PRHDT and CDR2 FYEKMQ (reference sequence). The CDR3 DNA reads TGTGCCAGCAGCTTAGATGCCAGCGGCCTAACCTACAATGAGCAGTTCTTC. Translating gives CASSLDASGLTYNEQFF.

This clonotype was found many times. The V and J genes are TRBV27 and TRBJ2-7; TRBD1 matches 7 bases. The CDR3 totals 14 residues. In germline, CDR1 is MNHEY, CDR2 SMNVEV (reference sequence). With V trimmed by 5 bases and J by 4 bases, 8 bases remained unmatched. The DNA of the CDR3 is TGTGCCAGCAGTAGTAGACAGGGCACGTACGAGCAGTACTTC. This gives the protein CASSSRQGTYEQYF.

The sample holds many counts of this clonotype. CDR3 amino acids: CASSLVLADQETQYF. The CDR3 DNA follows: TGTGCCAGCAGCTTAGTACTAGCGGACCAAGAGACCCAGTACTTC. J is TRBJ2-5 and V is TRBV7-2; 8 nucleotides line up with TRBD2. Germline CDR1 and CDR2: SGHTA and FQGNSA. The ends lost 1 base at V and 0 bases at J; junction bases unmatched: 1. The CDR3 contains 15 residues.

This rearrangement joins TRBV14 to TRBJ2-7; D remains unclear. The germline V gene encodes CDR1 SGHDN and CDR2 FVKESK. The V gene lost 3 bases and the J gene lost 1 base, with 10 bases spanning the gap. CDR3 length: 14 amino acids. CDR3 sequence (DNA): TGTGCCAGCAGCCACCTTCCTCAATCCTACGAGCAGTACTTC. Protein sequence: CASSHLPQSYEQYF.

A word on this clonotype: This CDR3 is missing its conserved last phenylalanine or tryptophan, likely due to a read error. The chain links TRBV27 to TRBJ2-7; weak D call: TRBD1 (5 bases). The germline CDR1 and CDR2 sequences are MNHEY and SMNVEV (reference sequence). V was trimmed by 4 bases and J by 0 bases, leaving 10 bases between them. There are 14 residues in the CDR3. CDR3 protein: CASSSGLRSYEQYL. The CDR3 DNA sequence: TGTGCCAGCAGTTCAGGGCTCCGCTCCTACGAGCAGTACCTC.

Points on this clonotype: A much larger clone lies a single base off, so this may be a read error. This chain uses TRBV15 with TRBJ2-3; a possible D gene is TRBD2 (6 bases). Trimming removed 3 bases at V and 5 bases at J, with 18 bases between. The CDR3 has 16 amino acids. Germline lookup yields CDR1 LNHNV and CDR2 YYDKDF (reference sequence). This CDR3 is CATSRPSVRAVDTQYF. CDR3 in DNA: TGTGCCACCAGCAGGCCTAGCGTGAGGGCCGTAGATACGCAGTATTTT. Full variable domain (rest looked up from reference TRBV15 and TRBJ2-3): DAMVIQNPRYQVTQFGKPVTLSCSQTLNHNVMYWYQQKSSQAPKLLFHYYDKDFNNEADTPDNFQSRRPNTSFCFLDIRSPGLGDTAMYLCATSRPSVRAVDTQYFGPGTRLTVL.

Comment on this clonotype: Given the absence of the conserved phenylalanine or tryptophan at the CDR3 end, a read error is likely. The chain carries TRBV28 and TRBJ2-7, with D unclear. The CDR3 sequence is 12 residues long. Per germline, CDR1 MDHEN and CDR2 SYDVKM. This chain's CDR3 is CASSLFGYGQYY. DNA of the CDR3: TGTGCCAGCAGTTTGTTCGGTTACGGGCAGTACTAC.